This T cell receptor (beta chain) was identified in a study of shared clonotypes between healthy human individuals. The V end was cut by 4 bases, the J end by 7 bases, with 21 bases between. The CDR3 is 15 amino acids. Looked up from germline, CDR1 is SGDLS and CDR2 is YYNGEE. The naive CD8 fraction comprised CD45RO-negative cells positively selected for CCR7 and excluded terminally differentiated effector memory CD45RA+ cells. Sequencing was performed with immunoSEQ multiplex PCR; in TCRdb, only in-frame clones are kept and a portion is missing. The sample consists of a few million clones, 93% of them appearing once.

Sequences were obtained from naive CD8+ T cells from PBMCs. The chain uses TRBV9 and TRBJ2-7; possible D gene TRBD2, 5 bases. The receptor comes from a man between 18 and 35 years old in good health. Some clones in this sample may be carry-over from other donors' samples. The CDR3 sequence: CASSPAGPGVGEQYF. The CDR3, as DNA: TGTGCCAGCAGCCCCGCGGGCCCCGGGGTGGGTGAGCAGTACTTC.